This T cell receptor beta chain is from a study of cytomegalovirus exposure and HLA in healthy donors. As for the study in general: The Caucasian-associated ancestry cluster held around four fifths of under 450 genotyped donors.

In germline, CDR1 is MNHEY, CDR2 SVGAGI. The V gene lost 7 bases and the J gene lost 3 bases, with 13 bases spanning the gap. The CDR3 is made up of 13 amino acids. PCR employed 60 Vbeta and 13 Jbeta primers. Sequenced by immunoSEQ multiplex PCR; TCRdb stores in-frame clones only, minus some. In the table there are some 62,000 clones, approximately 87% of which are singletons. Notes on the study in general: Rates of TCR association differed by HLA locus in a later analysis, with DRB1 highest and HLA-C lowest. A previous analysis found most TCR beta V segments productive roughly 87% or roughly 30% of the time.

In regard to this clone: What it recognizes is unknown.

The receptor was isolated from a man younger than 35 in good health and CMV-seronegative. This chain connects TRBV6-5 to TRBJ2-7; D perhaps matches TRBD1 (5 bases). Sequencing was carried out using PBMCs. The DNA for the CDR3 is TGTGCCAGCAAAAGGGGCAGACTCTACGAGCAGTACTTC. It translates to CASKRGRLYEQYF.